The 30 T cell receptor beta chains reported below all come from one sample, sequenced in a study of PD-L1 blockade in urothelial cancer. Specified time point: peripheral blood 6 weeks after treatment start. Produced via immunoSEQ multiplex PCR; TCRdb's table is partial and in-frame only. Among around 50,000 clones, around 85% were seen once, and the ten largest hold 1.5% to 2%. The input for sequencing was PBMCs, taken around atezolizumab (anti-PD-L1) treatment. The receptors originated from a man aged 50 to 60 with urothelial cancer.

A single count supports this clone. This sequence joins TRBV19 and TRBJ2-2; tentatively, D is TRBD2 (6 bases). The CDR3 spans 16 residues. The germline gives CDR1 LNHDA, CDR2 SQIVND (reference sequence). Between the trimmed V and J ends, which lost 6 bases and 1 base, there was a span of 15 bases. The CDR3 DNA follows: TGTGCCAGTAGGCCTACGGGACTGGGGAACACCGGGGAGCTGTTTTTT. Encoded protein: CASRPTGLGNTGELFF.

CDR3 nucleotides: TGTGCCAGCAGCTTATTCCAGTCCCAAGAGACCCAGTACTTC. It specifies CASSLFQSQETQYF. The chain is built from TRBV7-8 and TRBJ2-5; D is undetermined. V lost 2 bases, J lost 1 base, and 8 bases lay in between. This CDR3 contains 14 residues. CDR1 is SGHVS and CDR2 is FQNEAQ in the germline V gene.

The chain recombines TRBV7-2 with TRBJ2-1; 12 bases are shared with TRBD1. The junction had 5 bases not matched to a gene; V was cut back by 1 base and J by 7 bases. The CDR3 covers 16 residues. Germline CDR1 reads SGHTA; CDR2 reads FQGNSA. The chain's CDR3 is CASSLGGQGAWNEQFF. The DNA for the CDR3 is TGTGCCAGCAGCTTAGGGGGACAGGGGGCTTGGAATGAGCAGTTCTTC.

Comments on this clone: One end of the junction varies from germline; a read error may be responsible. The DNA of the CDR3 is TGTGCCAGCAGCTTAGGTGGACAGGGGGTTAGGTCTTTT. Its translation is CASSLGGQGVRSF. The gene calls are TRBV7-2 and TRBJ2-3; 10 nucleotides agree with TRBD1. The V gene's germline CDR1 is SGHTA and CDR2 FQGNSA. The CDR3 loop spans 13 amino acids. Complete variable domain (other parts from reference TRBV7-2 and TRBJ2-3): GAGVSQSPSNKVTEKGKDVELRCDPISGHTALYWYRQSLGQGLEFLIYFQGNSAPDKSGLPSDRFSAERTGGSVSTLTIQRTQQEDSAVYLCASSLGGQGVRSFGPGTRLTVL.

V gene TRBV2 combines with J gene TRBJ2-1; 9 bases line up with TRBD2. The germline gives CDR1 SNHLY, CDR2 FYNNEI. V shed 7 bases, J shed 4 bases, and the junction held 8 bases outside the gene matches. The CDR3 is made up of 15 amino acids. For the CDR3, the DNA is TGTGCCAGCAAGACTAGCGGAAACAAGTACAATGAGCAGTTCTTC. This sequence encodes CASKTSGNKYNEQFF.

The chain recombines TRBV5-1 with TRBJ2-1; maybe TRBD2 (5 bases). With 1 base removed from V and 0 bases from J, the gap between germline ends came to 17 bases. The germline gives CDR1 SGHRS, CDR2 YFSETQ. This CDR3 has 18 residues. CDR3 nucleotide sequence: TGCGCCAGCAGCTTGAATGGCGGGCGCTCCAGCTCCTACAATGAGCAGTTCTTC. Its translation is CASSLNGGRSSSYNEQFF.

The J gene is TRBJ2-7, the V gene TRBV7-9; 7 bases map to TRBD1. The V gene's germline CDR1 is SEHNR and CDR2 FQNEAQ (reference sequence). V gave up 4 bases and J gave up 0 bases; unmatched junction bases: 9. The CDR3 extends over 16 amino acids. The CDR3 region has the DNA TGTGCCAGCAGCTCCATTTGGACAGGTAGCTCCTACGAGCAGTACTTC. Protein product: CASSSIWTGSSYEQYF.

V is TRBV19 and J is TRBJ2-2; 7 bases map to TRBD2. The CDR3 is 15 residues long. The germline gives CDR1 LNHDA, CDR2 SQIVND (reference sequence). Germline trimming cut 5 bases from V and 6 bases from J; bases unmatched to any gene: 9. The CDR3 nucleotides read TGTGCCAGTAGTCCCAGGGAGGGGTTCGCCGGGGAGCTGTTTTTT. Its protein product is CASSPREGFAGELFF.

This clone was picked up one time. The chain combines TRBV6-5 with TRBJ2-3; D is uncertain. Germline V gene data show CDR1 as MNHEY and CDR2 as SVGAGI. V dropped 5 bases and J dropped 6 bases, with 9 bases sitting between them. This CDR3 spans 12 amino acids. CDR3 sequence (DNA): TGTGCCAGCAGTCAGGCGCAGGATACGCAGTATTTT. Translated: CASSQAQDTQYF.

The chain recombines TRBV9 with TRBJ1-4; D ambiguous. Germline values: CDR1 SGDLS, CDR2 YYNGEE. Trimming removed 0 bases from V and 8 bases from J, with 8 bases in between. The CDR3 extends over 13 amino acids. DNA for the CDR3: TGTGCCAGCAGCGTAGTGCCCGAGGAAAAACTGTTTTTT. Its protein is CASSVVPEEKLFF.

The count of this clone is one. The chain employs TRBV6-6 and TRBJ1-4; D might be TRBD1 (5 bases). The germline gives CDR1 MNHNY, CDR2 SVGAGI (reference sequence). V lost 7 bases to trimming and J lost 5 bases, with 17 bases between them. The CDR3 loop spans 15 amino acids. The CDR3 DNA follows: TGTGCCAGCACCCTACGGCCTCGGGGGAATGAAAAACTGTTTTTT. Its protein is CASTLRPRGNEKLFF.

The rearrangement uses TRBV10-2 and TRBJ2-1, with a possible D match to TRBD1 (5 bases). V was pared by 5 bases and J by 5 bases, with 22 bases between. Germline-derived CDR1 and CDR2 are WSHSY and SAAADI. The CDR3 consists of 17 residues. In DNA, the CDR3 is TGCGCCAGCAGTTCAACCTCAGGGAAGGTGGCTAACAATGAGCAGTTCTTC. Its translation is CASSSTSGKVANNEQFF.

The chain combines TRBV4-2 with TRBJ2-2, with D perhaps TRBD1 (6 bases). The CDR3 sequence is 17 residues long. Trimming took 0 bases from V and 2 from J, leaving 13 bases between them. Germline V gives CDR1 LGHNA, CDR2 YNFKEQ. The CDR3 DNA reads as TGTGCCAGCAGCCAAGATCCCCAGGGACAAAACACCGGGGAGCTGTTTTTT. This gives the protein CASSQDPQGQNTGELFF.

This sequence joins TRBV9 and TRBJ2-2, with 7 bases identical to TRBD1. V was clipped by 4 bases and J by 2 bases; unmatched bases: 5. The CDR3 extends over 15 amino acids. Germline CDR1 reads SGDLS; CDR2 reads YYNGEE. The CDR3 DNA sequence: TGTGCCAGCAGCCCAAGACAGGGAAACACCGGGGAGCTGTTTTTT. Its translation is CASSPRQGNTGELFF.

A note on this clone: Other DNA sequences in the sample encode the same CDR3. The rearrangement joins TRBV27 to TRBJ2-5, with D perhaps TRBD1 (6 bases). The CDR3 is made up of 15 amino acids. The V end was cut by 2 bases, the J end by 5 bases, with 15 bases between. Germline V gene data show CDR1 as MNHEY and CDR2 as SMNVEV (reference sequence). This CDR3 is CASSLSTGSGETQYF. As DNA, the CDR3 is TGTGCCAGCAGTTTAAGTACAGGGTCGGGGGAGACCCAGTACTTC.

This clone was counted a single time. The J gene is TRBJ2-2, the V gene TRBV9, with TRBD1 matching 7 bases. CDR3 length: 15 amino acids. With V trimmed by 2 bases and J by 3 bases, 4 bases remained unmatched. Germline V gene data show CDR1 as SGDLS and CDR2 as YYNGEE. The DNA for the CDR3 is TGTGCCAGCAGCGTCCAGGGACAGTACACCGGGGAGCTGTTTTTT. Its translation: CASSVQGQYTGELFF.

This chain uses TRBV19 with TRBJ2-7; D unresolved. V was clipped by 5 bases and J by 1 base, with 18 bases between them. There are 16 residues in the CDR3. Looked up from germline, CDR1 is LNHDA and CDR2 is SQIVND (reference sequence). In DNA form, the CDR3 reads TGTGCCAGTAGTCCGTACATTGGTTCCGGGTCCTACGAGCAGTACTTC. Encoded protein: CASSPYIGSGSYEQYF.

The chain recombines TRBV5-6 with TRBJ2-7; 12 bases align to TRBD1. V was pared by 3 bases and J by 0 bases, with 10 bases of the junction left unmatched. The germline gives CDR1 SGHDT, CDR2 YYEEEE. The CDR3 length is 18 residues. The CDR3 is CASSSPGQGALPSYEQYF. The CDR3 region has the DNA TGTGCCAGCAGCTCTCCGGGACAGGGGGCCCTCCCCTCCTACGAGCAGTACTTC.

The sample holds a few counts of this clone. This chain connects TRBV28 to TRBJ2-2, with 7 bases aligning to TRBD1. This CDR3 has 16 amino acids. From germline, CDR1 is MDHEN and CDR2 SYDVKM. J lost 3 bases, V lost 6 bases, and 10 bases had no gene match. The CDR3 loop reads CASSPRTGLDTGELFF. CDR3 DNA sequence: TGTGCCAGCAGCCCCCGGACAGGTCTGGACACCGGGGAGCTGTTTTTT.

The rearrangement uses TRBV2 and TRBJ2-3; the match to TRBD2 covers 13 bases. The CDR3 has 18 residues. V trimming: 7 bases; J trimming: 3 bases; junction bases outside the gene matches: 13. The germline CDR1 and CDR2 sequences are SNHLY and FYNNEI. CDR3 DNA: TGTGCCAGCATCCTGACTAGCGGGAGGCCTAGATGGACAGATACGCAGTATTTT. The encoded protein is CASILTSGRPRWTDTQYF.

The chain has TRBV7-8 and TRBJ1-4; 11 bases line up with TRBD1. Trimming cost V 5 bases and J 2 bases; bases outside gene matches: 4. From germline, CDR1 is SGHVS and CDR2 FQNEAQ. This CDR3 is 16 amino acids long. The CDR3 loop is CASSPGTGGTNEKLFF. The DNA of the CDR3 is TGTGCCAGCAGCCCCGGGACAGGGGGGACTAATGAAAAACTGTTTTTT.

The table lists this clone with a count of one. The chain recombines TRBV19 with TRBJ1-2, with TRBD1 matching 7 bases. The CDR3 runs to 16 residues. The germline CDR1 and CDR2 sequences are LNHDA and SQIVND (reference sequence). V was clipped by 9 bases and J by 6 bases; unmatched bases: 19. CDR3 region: CASQTLAGGSWDGYTF. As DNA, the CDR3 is TGTGCCAGCCAAACTCTGGCAGGGGGATCTTGGGATGGCTACACCTTC. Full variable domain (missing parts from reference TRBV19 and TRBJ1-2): DGGITQSPKYLFRKEGQNVTLSCEQNLNHDAMYWYRQDPGQGLRLIYYSQIVNDFQKGDIAEGYSVSREKKESFPLTVTSAQKNPTAFYLCASQTLAGGSWDGYTFGSGTRLTVV.

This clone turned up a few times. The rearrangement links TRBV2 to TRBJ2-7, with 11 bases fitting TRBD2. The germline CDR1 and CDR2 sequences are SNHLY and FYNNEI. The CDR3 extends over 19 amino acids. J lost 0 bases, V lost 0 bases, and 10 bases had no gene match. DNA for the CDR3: TGTGCCAGCAGTGAAGCCGTTAGCGGGGGGGCCCGGAGCTCCTACGAGCAGTACTTC. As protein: CASSEAVSGGARSSYEQYF.

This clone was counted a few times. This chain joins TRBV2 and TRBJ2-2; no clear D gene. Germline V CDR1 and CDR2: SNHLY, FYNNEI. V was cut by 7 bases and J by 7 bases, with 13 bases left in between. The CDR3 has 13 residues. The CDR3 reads CASTQVSGGELFF. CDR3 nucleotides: TGTGCCAGCACCCAAGTATCCGGCGGGGAGCTGTTTTTT.

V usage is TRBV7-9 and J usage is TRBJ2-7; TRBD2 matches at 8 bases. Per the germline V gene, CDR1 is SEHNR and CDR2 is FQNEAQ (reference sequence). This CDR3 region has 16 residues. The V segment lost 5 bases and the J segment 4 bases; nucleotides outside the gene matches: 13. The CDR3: CASSPSFGGGEYEQYF. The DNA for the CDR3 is TGTGCCAGCAGCCCTAGTTTCGGGGGGGGCGAGTACGAGCAGTACTTC.

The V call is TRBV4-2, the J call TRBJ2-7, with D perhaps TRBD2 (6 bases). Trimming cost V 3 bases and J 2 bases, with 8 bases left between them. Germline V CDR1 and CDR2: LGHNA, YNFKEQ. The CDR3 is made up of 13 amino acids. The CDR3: CASSQGGAYEQYF. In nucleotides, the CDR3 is TGTGCCAGCAGCCAGGGGGGAGCCTACGAGCAGTACTTC.

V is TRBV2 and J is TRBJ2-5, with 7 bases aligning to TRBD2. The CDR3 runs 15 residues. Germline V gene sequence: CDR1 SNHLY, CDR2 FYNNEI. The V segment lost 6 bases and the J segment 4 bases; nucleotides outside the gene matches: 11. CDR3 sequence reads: CASRNGLVDGETQYF. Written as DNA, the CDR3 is TGTGCCAGCAGAAACGGACTAGTCGATGGAGAGACCCAGTACTTC.

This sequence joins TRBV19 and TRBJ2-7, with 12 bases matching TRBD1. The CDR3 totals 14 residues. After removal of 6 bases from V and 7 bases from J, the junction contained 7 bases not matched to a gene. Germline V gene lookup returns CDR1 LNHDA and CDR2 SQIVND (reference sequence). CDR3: CASSPGQGAGEQYF. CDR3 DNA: TGTGCCAGTAGCCCGGGACAGGGGGCAGGGGAGCAGTACTTC.

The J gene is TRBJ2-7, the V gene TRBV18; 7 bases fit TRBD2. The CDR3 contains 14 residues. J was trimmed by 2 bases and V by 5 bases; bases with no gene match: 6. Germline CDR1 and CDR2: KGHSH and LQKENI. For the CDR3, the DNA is TGTGCCAGCTCATCATCTAGCGGCACCTACGAGCAGTACTTC. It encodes CASSSSSGTYEQYF.

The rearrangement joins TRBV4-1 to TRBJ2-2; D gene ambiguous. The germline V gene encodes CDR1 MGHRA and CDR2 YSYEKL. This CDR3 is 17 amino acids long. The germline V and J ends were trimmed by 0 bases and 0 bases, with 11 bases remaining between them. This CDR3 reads CASSQDGSASNTGELFF. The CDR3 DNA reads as TGCGCCAGCAGCCAAGATGGATCAGCGTCGAACACCGGGGAGCTGTTTTTT.